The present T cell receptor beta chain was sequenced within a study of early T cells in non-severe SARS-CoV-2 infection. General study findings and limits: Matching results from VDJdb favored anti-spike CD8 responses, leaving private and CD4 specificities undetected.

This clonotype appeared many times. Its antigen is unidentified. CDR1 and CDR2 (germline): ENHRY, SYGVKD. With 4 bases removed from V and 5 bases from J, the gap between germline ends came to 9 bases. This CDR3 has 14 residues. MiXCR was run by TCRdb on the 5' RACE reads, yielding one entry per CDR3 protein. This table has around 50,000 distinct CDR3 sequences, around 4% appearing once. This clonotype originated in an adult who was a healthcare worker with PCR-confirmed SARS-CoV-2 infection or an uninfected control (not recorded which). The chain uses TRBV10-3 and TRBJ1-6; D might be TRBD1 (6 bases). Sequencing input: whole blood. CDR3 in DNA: TGTGCCATCAGTGTCGGACAGAATAATTCACCCCTCCACTTT. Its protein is CAISVGQNNSPLHF.